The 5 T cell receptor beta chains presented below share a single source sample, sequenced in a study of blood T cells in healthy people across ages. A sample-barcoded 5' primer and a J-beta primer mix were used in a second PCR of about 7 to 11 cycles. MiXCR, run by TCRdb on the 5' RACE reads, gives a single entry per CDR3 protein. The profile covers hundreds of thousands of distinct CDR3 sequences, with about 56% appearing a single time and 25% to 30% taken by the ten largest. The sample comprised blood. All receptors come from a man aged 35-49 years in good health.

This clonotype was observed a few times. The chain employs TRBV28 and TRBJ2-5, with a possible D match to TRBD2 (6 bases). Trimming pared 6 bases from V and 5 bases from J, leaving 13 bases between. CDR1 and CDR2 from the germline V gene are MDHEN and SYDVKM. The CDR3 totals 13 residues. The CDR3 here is CASSIIGGETQYF. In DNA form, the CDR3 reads TGTGCCAGCAGCATAATTGGAGGGGAGACCCAGTACTTC. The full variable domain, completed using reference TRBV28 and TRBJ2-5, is DVKVTQSSRYLVKRTGEKVFLECVQDMDHENMFWYRQDPGLGLRLIYFSYDVKMKEKGDIPEGYSVSREKKERFSLILESASTNQTSMYLCASSIIGGETQYFGPGTRLLVL.

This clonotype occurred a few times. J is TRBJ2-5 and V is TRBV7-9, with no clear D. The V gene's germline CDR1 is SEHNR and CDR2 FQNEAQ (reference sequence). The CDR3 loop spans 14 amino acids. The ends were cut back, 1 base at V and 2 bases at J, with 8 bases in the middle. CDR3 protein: CASSLESGQETQYF. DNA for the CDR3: TGTGCCAGCAGCTTAGAGTCCGGTCAAGAGACCCAGTACTTC. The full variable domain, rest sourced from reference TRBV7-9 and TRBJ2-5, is DTGVSQNPRHKITKRGQNVTFRCDPISEHNRLYWYRQTLGQGPEFLTYFQNEAQLEKSRLLSDRFSAERPKGSFSTLEIQRTEQGDSAMYLCASSLESGQETQYFGPGTRLLVL.

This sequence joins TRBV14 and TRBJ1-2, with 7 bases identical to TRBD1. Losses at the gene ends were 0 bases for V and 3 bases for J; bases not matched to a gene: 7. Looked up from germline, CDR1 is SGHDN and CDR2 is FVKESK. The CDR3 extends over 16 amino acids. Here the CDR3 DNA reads TGTGCCAGCAGCCAAGACGGGACAGTTGGATACTATGGCTACACCTTC. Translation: CASSQDGTVGYYGYTF.

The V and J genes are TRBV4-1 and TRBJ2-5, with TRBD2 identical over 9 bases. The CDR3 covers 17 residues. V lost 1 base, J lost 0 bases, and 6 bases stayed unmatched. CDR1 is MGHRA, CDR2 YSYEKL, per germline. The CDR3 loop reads CASSQGLTSGYQETQYF. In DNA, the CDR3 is TGCGCCAGCAGCCAAGGCCTGACTAGCGGTTACCAAGAGACCCAGTACTTC.

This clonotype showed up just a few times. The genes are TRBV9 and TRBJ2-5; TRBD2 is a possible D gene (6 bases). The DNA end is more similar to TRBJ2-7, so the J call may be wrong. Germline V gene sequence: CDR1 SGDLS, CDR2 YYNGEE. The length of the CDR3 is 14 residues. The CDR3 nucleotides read TGTGCCAGCAGCGTATGGGACTCTCCCTACGAGCAGTACTTC. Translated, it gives CASSVWDSPYEQYF.